This T cell receptor beta chain was sequenced during a study of blood T cell repertoires in COVID-19. For the study at large: Acute-phase and convalescent COVID-19 samples originated in the United States, Italy and Spain. Sample material is recorded as cDNA or gDNA derived from T cells, B-cell-depleted T cells, or PBMCs.

Per germline, CDR1 SGHDT and CDR2 YYEEEE. The V and J ends lost 6 bases and 7 bases respectively, with 19 bases between them. The CDR3 has 15 residues. As processed by the authors: Amplifying reference gene primers gave estimates of nucleated cell counts. Repertoires were generated with immunoSEQ multiplex PCR, while TCRdb's copy carries only in-frame clones and drops some. The V and J calls and the clone size are those of that table, but D and trimming were determined from the DNA. The data hold approximately 530,000 clones, with around nine tenths observed a single time. The sequencing sample was made of peripheral blood. This rearrangement joins TRBV5-6 to TRBJ1-4; tentatively, D is TRBD1 (5 bases). This TCR was sampled from a woman between 45 and 60 years old with COVID-19, enrolled during active disease. CDR3 nucleotides: TGTGCCAGCACCCAGCTCATTGGGGCAACTGAAAAACTGTTTTTT. As protein: CASTQLIGATEKLFF.